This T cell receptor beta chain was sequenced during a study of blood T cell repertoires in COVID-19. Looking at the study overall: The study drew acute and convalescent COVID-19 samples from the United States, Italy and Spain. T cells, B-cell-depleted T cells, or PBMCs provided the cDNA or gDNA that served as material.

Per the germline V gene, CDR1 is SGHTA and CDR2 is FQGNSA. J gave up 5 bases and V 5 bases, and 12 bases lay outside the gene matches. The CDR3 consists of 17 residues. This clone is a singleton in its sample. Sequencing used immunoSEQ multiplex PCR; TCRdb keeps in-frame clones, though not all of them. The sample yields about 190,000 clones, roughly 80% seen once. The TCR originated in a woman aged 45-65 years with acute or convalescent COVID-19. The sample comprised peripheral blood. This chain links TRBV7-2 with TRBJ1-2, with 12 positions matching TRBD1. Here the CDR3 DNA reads TGTGCCAGCAGCCCCCTGGCGGGGACAGGGGGCGGGTATGGCTACACCTTC. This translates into CASSPLAGTGGGYGYTF.